The sequence of this TCR beta chain was determined in a study of OX40 agonist ivuxolimab in advanced cancers. CDR1 is LNHDA, CDR2 SQIVND, per germline (reference sequence). V gave up 3 bases and J gave up 6 bases, with 11 bases separating them. The CDR3 runs 14 residues. Sequenced by immunoSEQ multiplex PCR; TCRdb stores in-frame clones only, minus some. The profile shows some 70,000 clones, about nine tenths of them singletons. This receptor was obtained from an adult with an advanced solid tumor such as melanoma, head and neck, liver or kidney cancer. The V gene is TRBV19, the J gene TRBJ1-4; D is perhaps TRBD1 (5 bases). The sequencing here drew on CD4+ or CD8+ T cells sorted from blood, taken in a trial of the OX40 agonist ivuxolimab. The CDR3 protein is CASSISRVDEKLFF. CDR3 bases: TGTGCCAGTAGTATTAGCAGGGTAGATGAAAAACTGTTTTTT. Full variable domain (remainder filled in from reference TRBV19 and TRBJ1-4): DGGITQSPKYLFRKEGQNVTLSCEQNLNHDAMYWYRQDPGQGLRLIYYSQIVNDFQKGDIAEGYSVSREKKESFPLTVTSAQKNPTAFYLCASSISRVDEKLFFGSGTQLSVL.